This passage covers 4 T cell receptor beta chains from one sample sequenced in a study of control samples from healthy donors and cancer patients. Measured with immunoSEQ multiplex PCR; TCRdb has only the in-frame clones, and not every one. The sample contains 95,000 to 150,000 clones, over 75% of which appear only once. The sequenced sample consisted of blood. These TCRs come from a man aged 40-55 years in good health.

The CDR3 DNA reads as TGTGCCAGCAGCGGCAGGTCCACCGGGGAGCTGTTTTTT. Amino acids: CASSGRSTGELFF. J is TRBJ2-2 and V is TRBV7-2; D is ambiguous. V lost 5 bases and J lost 4, with 8 bases in between. CDR1 is SGHTA and CDR2 is FQGNSA in the germline V gene. This CDR3 has 13 amino acids.

The CDR3 sequence: CASSLAGGTNEKLFF. For the CDR3, the DNA is TGTGCCAGCAGCTTAGCAGGGGGAACTAATGAAAAACTGTTTTTT. V is TRBV11-3 and J is TRBJ1-4, with 7 positions matching TRBD1. V lost 1 base to trimming and J lost 1 base; unmatched junction nucleotides: 0. Germline CDR1 SGHNT, CDR2 YENEEA. The CDR3 sequence is 15 residues long.

Points on this clone: Other nucleotide sequences from this sample produce the same CDR3. The chain uses TRBV5-4 and TRBJ2-3, with TRBD2 matching over 9 bases. With V trimmed by 0 bases and J by 5 bases, 7 bases remained unmatched. The germline CDR1 and CDR2 sequences are SGHNT and YYREEE (reference sequence). There are 16 residues in the CDR3. This CDR3 is CASSLGGAGGVDTQYF. CDR3 nucleotides: TGTGCCAGCAGCTTGGGAGGTGCGGGGGGGGTAGATACGCAGTATTTT.

This clone appeared a single time. The chain recombines TRBV4-1 with TRBJ1-1; perhaps TRBD1 as D (6 bases). This CDR3 comprises 15 residues. Germline V gives CDR1 MGHRA, CDR2 YSYEKL. V dropped 1 base and J dropped 0 bases, with 9 bases sitting between them. The CDR3 bases are TGCGCCAGCAGCCAAGTAACAGGGCTGAACACTGAAGCTTTCTTT. Encoded protein: CASSQVTGLNTEAFF.